What follows is one T cell receptor (beta chain) and its context. This record belongs to a study of T cell changes during pregnancy in multiple sclerosis. Assay: immunoSEQ multiplex PCR; the TCRdb copy retains only in-frame clones and omits some. The profile shows 39,000 or so clones, 85% to 95% of them singletons. The length of the CDR3 is 13 residues. Per the germline V gene, CDR1 is LGHNA and CDR2 is YSLEER. Trimming left V 4 bases short and J 3 bases short, with 10 bases between. The material sequenced was CD8+ T cells from peripheral blood mononuclear cells, taken in the third trimester of pregnancy. The receptor was isolated from a female donor with multiple sclerosis, enrolled in a pregnancy study. This chain joins TRBV4-3 and TRBJ2-7; D uncertain. The CDR3 reads CASSPGMNYEQYF. CDR3 DNA: TGCGCCAGCAGCCCGGGTATGAACTACGAGCAGTACTTC.